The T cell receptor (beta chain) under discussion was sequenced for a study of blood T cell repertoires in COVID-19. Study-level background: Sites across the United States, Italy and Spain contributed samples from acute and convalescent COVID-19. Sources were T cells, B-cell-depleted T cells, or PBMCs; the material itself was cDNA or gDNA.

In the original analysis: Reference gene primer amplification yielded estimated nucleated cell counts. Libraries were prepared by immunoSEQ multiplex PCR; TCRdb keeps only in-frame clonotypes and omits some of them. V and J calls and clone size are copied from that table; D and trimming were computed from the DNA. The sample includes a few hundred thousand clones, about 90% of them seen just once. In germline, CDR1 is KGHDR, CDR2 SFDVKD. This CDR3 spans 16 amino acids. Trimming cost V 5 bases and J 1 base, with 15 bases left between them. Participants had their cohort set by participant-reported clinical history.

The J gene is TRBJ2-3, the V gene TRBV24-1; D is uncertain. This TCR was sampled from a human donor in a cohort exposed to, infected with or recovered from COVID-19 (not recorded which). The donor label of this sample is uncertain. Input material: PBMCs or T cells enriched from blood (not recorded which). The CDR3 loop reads CATSAPLTGGTDTQYF. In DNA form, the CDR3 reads TGTGCCACCAGTGCCCCACTTACCGGTGGCACAGATACGCAGTATTTT.